This T cell receptor beta chain came from a study of blood T cell repertoires in COVID-19. The wider study: COVID-19 samples collected from the United States, Italy and Spain covered acute and convalescent phases. PBMCs, B-cell-depleted T cells, or T cells were the source of the cDNA or gDNA that made up the material.

CDR3 length: 14 residues. V lost 1 base, J lost 8 bases, and 12 bases lay in between. The germline CDR1 and CDR2 sequences are LGHNA and YNFKEQ. Produced via immunoSEQ multiplex PCR; TCRdb's table is partial and in-frame only. The sample shows over 600,000 clones, around 89% of them seen only once. V is TRBV4-2 and J is TRBJ1-5; D unclear. This TCR was recovered from a woman aged 18-29 years with acute or convalescent COVID-19. Sequenced sample: peripheral blood. The CDR3 reads CASSQGERSEPQHF. CDR3 bases: TGTGCCAGCAGCCAAGGAGAACGATCGGAGCCCCAGCATTTT.